This is a list of T cell receptor beta chains from one sample in a study of response to subunit inactivated influenza vaccine. A single record per CDR3 protein comes from TCRdb applying MiXCR to the RT-PCR reads. The sample records over 400,000 distinct CDR3 sequences, roughly 13% being singletons. The material sequenced was PBMCs from blood, taken 35 to 45 days after vaccination. These receptors were taken from a man aged 50-59 years who received an inactivated influenza vaccine. CDR3s include the opening cysteine and the closing phenylalanine or tryptophan. The D gene is left open where the match is weak. A row's size may be missing; if present it is once, few, many or a size class.

clone size,J gene,V gene,D gene,CDR3 DNA,CDR3 protein
many,TRBJ2-1,TRBV24-1,TRBD2,TGTGCCACCAGTGATGGACTAGCGGGAGTATCCTACAATGAGCAGTTCTTC,CATSDGLAGVSYNEQFF
few,TRBJ2-5,TRBV11-1,TRBD2,TGTGCCAGCAGCTCCCCCCCTCTAGCGGGGGGGTTTCGGGAGACCCAGTACTTC,CASSSPPLAGGFRETQYF
-,TRBJ2-1,TRBV6-2/TRBV6-3,TRBD2,TGTGCCAGCAGTTTGATAGGGGAGGGCGCGGGTGAGCAGTTCTTC,CASSLIGEGAGEQFF
-,TRBJ2-5,TRBV10-3,TRBD1,TGTGCCATCAGGACAGGGGTCCAACAAGAGACCCAGTACTTC,CAIRTGVQQETQYF
many,TRBJ2-7,TRBV7-9,-,TGTGCCAGCAGCTTCGCCTACGAGCAGTACTTC,CASSFAYEQYF
few,TRBJ2-3,TRBV9,TRBD1,TGTGCCAGCAGCATCAGGGGGGACAGGGTTTCAGATACGCAGTATTTT,CASSIRGDRVSDTQYF
-,TRBJ2-1,TRBV7-6,TRBD2,TGTGCCAGCAGCTTATATGGTCTAGCGGTCCTCAATGAGCAGTTCTTC,CASSLYGLAVLNEQFF
once,TRBJ2-7,TRBV5-8,-,TGTGCCATCAGCCCGGAGCCACTCTGCTACGAGCAGTACTTC,CAISPEPLCYEQYF
-,TRBJ1-5,TRBV7-2,-,TGTGCCAGCAGCTACCGGGACGGTTTCAATCAGCCCCAGCATTTT,CASSYRDGFNQPQHF
-,TRBJ2-5,TRBV28,-,TGTGCCAGCAGCTTTCTCCCCGGCCACATAGGAGAGACCCAGTACTTC,CASSFLPGHIGETQYF
many,TRBJ2-7,TRBV7-2,-,TGTGCCAGCAGCCAAACACCCTCCCACATGGCAGCCTACGAGCAGTACTTC,CASSQTPSHMAAYEQYF
-,TRBJ2-7,TRBV28,-,TGTGCCAGCAGTTTTGGGGAACGGGGCGAGCAGTACTTC,CASSFGERGEQYF
-,TRBJ2-1,TRBV20-1,TRBD2,TGCAGTGCAGACTCACCTAGCGGGAGCAGTGACAATGAGCAGTTCTTC,CSADSPSGSSDNEQFF
-,TRBJ1-2,TRBV10-3,-,TGTGCCATCAGTGAGTCAAATAAGTATGGCTACACCTTC,CAISESNKYGYTF
many,TRBJ2-7,TRBV12-3/TRBV12-4,-,TGTGCCAGCAGTTCCTTCACAGGTTTTAGCGAGCAGTACTTC,CASSSFTGFSEQYF
-,TRBJ2-3,TRBV10-3,-,TGTGCCATCGGGGCTAGTGTCCCAGATACGCAGTATTTT,CAIGASVPDTQYF
few,TRBJ2-2,TRBV20-1,-,TGCAGTGTACGGGGCCTTCCACTTATAAACACCGGGGAGCTGTTTTTT,CSVRGLPLINTGELFF
-,TRBJ2-2,TRBV25-1,-,TGTGCCAGCAGTGAATTAGGCCGGGAGCTGTTTTTT,CASSELGRELFF
few,TRBJ2-1,TRBV3-1,-,TGTGCCAGCAGCCAGGGGGGCCCGAATGAGCAGTTCTTC,CASSQGGPNEQFF
few,TRBJ2-3,TRBV6-6,-,TGTGCCAGCAGGCACGATACGCAGTATTTT,CASRHDTQYF
-,TRBJ2-1,TRBV3-1,TRBD2,TGTGCCAGCAGCCATCCGGGACTAGCGGGAGGACGGGAGCAGTTCTTC,CASSHPGLAGGREQFF
many,TRBJ2-3,TRBV20-1,-,TGCAGTGCCAAGGATTACGATACGCAGTATTTT,CSAKDYDTQYF
few,TRBJ2-7,TRBV18,-,TGTGCCAGCTCGTCAGGGGTACACGAGCAGTACTTC,CASSSGVHEQYF
-,TRBJ2-7,TRBV6-1,-,TGTGCCAGCCTTGGGGGGCAGACCGATATATACGAGCAGTACTTC,CASLGGQTDIYEQYF
-,TRBJ1-2,TRBV29-1,-,TGCAGCGTTGAAGGGGAAAGGACGGTCTATGGCTACACCTTC,CSVEGERTVYGYTF
many,TRBJ2-7,TRBV7-9,-,TGTGCCAGCAGCGAGGGATCGACAGGATATAGCTACGAGCAGTACTTC,CASSEGSTGYSYEQYF
-,TRBJ2-1,TRBV24-1,-,TGTGCCACCAGTGATTTTAAAAATCTGGGGGGGGGCCCCTACAATGAGCAGTTCTTC,CATSDFKNLGGGPYNEQFF
-,TRBJ2-1,TRBV10-3,-,TGTGCCATCAGTACGACTAGTAGCTCCTACAATGAGCAGTTCTTC,CAISTTSSSYNEQFF
-,TRBJ2-1,TRBV11-2,TRBD2,TGTGCCAGCAGCAGCGGTCTTTCTGTTAGCGGGAGGCTCATCTTTGGTAATGAGCAGTTCTTC,CASSSGLSVSGRLIFGNEQFF
few,TRBJ2-3,TRBV5-5,-,TGTGCCAGCAGCTTTTGGGGGGAGGTAGATACGCAGTATTTT,CASSFWGEVDTQYF
-,TRBJ1-5,TRBV5-1,-,TGCGCCAGCAGCATTTTTCCGGGTCGCAATCAGCCCCAGCATTTT,CASSIFPGRNQPQHF
many,TRBJ2-7,TRBV6-5,-,TGTGCCACCGCCACTAGCTACGGCGAGCAGTACTTC,CATATSYGEQYF
few,TRBJ2-7,TRBV5-1,-,TGCGCCAGCAGCTTGTGGGCAGGGGCCGAATACGAGCAGTACTTC,CASSLWAGAEYEQYF
few,TRBJ2-7,TRBV18,-,TGTGCCAGCTCACAGGCAGGGGCCCACGAGCAGTACTTC,CASSQAGAHEQYF
-,TRBJ2-1,TRBV20-1,TRBD2,TGCAGTGCTGCTGGACTAGCGGGAGTTGGTGAGCAGTTCTTC,CSAAGLAGVGEQFF
many,TRBJ1-6,TRBV20-1,-,TGCAGTGCTAGAGATGGGGTTGGGGGTATAAGTTCACCCCTCCACTTT,CSARDGVGGISSPLHF
few,TRBJ2-7,TRBV27,TRBD2,TGTGCCAGCAGTGATTGGACTAGCGGAAACTACGAGCAGTACTTC,CASSDWTSGNYEQYF
once,TRBJ2-7,TRBV25-1,-,TGTGCCAGCAAGGCAGGGCCCGTTGGGGGCTACGAGCAGTACTTC,CASKAGPVGGYEQYF
few,TRBJ1-2,TRBV7-2,-,TGTGCCAGCAGCTCTTATGAGGGACTAGGGGTTTGGGGCTACACCTTC,CASSSYEGLGVWGYTF
-,TRBJ1-2,TRBV12-3/TRBV12-4,-,TGTGCCAGCAGTTTAGCGCCACATGGGGGGAACTATGGCTACACCTTC,CASSLAPHGGNYGYTF
-,TRBJ1-1,TRBV7-2,-,TGTGCCAGCAGCACACAGGGTAGTGGTGAAGCTTTCTTT,CASSTQGSGEAFF
-,TRBJ2-2,TRBV2,-,TGTGCCAGCAGTGAAGGCAGACGCGCGAACACCGGGGAGCTGTTTTTT,CASSEGRRANTGELFF
many,TRBJ2-1,TRBV12-3/TRBV12-4,-,TGTGCCAGCAGCCCCCTCACAGGGATAGGCGAGCAGTTCTTC,CASSPLTGIGEQFF
-,TRBJ2-5,TRBV2,-,TGTGCCAGCAGTGATCGACTAGAGTTGGAGACCCAGTACTTC,CASSDRLELETQYF
few,TRBJ2-3,TRBV9,-,TGTGCCAGCAGCGTAGTTACTGGGGATACGCAGTATTTT,CASSVVTGDTQYF
many,TRBJ2-7,TRBV20-1,-,TGCAGTGCTAGAGATCTAGCGCTATACGAGCAGTACTTC,CSARDLALYEQYF
-,TRBJ2-1,TRBV27,TRBD2,TGTGCCAGCAGTTTATTAGCGGGGCCCGGGAGGAATGAGCAGTTCTTC,CASSLLAGPGRNEQFF
few,TRBJ2-1,TRBV7-2,-,TGTGCCAGCAGCTTAGAAGGGGGAGGCTACAATGAGCAGTTCTTC,CASSLEGGGYNEQFF
once,TRBJ2-7,TRBV28,TRBD2,TGTGCCAGCAGTTTAAATTGGGGGGGTTCCTACGAGCAGTACTTC,CASSLNWGGSYEQYF
few,TRBJ2-7,TRBV10-3,-,TGTGCCATCAGTGAGATGGAGTACGAGCAGTACTTC,CAISEMEYEQYF
few,TRBJ2-3,TRBV12-3/TRBV12-4,-,TGTGCCAGCAACCTAGAGGGGACAGATACGCAGTATTTT,CASNLEGTDTQYF
-,TRBJ2-7,TRBV5-5,TRBD1,TGTGCCAGCAGCACGACAGGGGGAAGATACGAGCAGTACTTC,CASSTTGGRYEQYF
few,TRBJ1-5,TRBV20-1,-,TGCAGTGCTAGAGACACGGGACTCGGCCAGCATTTT,CSARDTGLGQHF
many,TRBJ2-7,TRBV28,TRBD1,TGTGCCAGCAGTTGGGGACAGATCAACGAGCAGTACTTC,CASSWGQINEQYF
few,TRBJ2-6,TRBV12-3/TRBV12-4,-,TGTGCCAGCACCCGGGGGCTCTCTGGGGCCAACGTCCTGACTTTC,CASTRGLSGANVLTF
-,TRBJ1-4,TRBV12-3/TRBV12-4,-,TGTGCCAGCAGTTCGAGGGAGCGGCACAATGAAAAACTGTTTTTT,CASSSRERHNEKLFF
many,TRBJ2-3,TRBV10-3,-,TGTGCCACCTCTAGCGACACAGATACGCAGTATTTT,CATSSDTDTQYF